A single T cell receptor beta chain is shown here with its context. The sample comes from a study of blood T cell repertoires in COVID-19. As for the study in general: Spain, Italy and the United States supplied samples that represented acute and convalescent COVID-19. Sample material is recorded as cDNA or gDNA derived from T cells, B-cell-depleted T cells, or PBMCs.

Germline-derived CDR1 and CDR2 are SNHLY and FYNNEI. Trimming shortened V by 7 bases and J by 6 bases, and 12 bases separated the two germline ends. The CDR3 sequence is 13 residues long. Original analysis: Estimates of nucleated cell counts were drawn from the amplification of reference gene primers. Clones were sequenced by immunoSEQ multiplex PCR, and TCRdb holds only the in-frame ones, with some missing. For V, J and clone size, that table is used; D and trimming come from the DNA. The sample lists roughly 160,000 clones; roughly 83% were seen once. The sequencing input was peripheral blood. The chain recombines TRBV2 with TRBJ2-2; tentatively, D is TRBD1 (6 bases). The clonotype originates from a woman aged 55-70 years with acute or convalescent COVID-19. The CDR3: CASTRTAAGELFF. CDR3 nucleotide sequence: TGTGCCAGCACCCGGACAGCCGCCGGGGAGCTGTTTTTT. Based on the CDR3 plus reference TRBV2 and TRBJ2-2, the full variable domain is EPEVTQTPSHQVTQMGQEVILRCVPISNHLYFYWYRQILGQKVEFLVSFYNNEISEKSEIFDDQFSVERPDGSNFTLKIRSTKLEDSAMYFCASTRTAAGELFFGEGSRLTVL.